This T cell receptor (beta chain) was recorded in a study of graft-versus-host responses after intestinal transplantation. At the level of the study: The study gave all recipients anti-thymocyte globulin induction, then tacrolimus and steroids for 2 to 3 years.

A word on this clone: As yet, its antigen is unknown.

Sequencing used immunoSEQ multiplex PCR; TCRdb keeps in-frame clones, though not all of them. The data contain around 10,000 clones, about 92% of them singletons. V shed 6 bases, J shed 4 bases, and the junction held 6 bases outside the gene matches. CDR1 and CDR2 (germline): LGHNT, FRNRAP. The CDR3 runs 14 residues. Whole-study results and caveats: Where graft-donor T cell macrochimerism was present, patients had high graft-versus-host to host-versus-graft clonal ratios in allografts. Recipient marrow showed GvH clones, some seen first in ileum or blood.

The sequencing used PBMCs, collected about 70 days after transplant. The chain is built from TRBV12-5 and TRBJ1-2; 9 positions match TRBD1. This receptor was identified in a human patient who received an intestinal transplant, so some T cells may come from the graft donor. The CDR3 bases are TGTGCTAGTGGCTCCGGGACAGGGATCTATGGCTACACCTTC. Residues: CASGSGTGIYGYTF.